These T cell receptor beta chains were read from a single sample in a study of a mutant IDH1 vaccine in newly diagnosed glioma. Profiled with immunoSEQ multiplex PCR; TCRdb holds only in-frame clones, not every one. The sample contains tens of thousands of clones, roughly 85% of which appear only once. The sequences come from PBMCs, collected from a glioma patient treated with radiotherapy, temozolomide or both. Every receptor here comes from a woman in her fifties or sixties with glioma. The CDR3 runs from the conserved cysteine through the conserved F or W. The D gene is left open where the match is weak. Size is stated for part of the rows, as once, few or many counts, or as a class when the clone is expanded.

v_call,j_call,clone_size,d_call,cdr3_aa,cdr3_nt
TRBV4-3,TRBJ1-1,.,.,CASSQYDTEAFF,TGCGCCAGCAGCCAATACGACACTGAAGCTTTCTTT
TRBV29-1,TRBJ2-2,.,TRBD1,CSAYNRGPAGELFF,TGCAGCGCCTATAACAGGGGGCCGGCCGGGGAGCTGTTTTTT
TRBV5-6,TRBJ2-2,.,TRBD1,CASSLAGTGSVTGELFF,TGTGCCAGCAGCTTGGCCGGGACAGGGTCGGTCACCGGGGAGCTGTTTTTT
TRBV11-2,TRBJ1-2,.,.,CASSPRELSPQSNYGYTF,TGTGCCAGCAGCCCCAGGGAGTTGTCTCCTCAAAGCAACTATGGCTACACCTTC
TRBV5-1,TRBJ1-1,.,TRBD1,CASSARQGTKTEAFF,TGCGCCAGCAGCGCCAGACAGGGAACTAAGACTGAAGCTTTCTTT
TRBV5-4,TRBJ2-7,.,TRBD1,CASSPTTGGTNEQYF,TGTGCCAGCAGCCCGACGACAGGGGGCACAAACGAGCAGTACTTC
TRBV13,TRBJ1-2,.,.,CASSLGRGFGSYGYTF,TGTGCCAGCAGCTTAGGCCGGGGATTTGGCAGCTATGGCTACACCTTC
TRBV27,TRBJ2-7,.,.,CASSSRGRPPDEQYF,TGTGCCAGCAGTTCGCGCGGCAGGCCTCCTGACGAGCAGTACTTC
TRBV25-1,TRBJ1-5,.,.,CASSESQGPGAPQHF,TGTGCCAGCAGTGAATCTCAGGGTCCGGGAGCGCCCCAGCATTTT
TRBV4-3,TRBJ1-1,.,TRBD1,CASRFSETGDSEAFF,TGCGCCAGCAGGTTTTCCGAGACAGGGGATTCTGAAGCTTTCTTT
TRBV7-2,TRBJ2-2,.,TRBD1,CASSLSRGSAGELFF,TGTGCCAGCAGCCTGAGCAGGGGGTCAGCCGGGGAGCTGTTTTTT
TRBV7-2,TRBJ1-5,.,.,CASSLLLGGGNQPQHF,TGTGCCAGCAGCTTATTGTTGGGGGGAGGCAATCAGCCCCAGCATTTT
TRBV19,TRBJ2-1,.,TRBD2,CASSIGSSGANEQFF,TGTGCCAGTAGTATAGGGTCTAGCGGGGCGAATGAGCAGTTCTTC
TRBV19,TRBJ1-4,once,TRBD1,CASSNRGLGEKLFF,TGTGCCAGTAGCAACAGGGGTTTAGGAGAAAAACTGTTTTTT
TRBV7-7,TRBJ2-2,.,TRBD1,CASGWQGAIGELFF,TGTGCTAGCGGTTGGCAGGGGGCGATCGGGGAGCTGTTTTTT
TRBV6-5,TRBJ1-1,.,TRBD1,CASSSATGLPEAFF,TGTGCCAGCAGTTCCGCGACAGGGTTACCTGAAGCTTTCTTT
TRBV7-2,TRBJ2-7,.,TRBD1,CASSPTDRGRGNEQYF,TGTGCCAGCAGCCCGACGGACAGGGGGCGCGGGAACGAGCAGTACTTC
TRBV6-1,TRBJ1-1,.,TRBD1,CASTRTGEAFF,TGTGCCAGCACACGGACAGGAGAAGCTTTCTTT
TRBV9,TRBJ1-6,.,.,CASSVGGGSSYNSPLHF,TGTGCCAGCAGCGTAGGGGGCGGGAGCTCCTATAATTCACCCCTCCACTTT
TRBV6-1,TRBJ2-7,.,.,CASSGRYEQYF,TGTGCCAGCAGTGGACGCTACGAGCAGTACTTC
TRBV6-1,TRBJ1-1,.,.,CASSDPWGGVRAFF,TGTGCCAGCAGTGATCCATGGGGTGGGGTACGGGCTTTCTTT
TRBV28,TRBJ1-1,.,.,CASSLLGGPEAFF,TGTGCCAGCAGTTTATTGGGAGGACCTGAAGCTTTCTTT
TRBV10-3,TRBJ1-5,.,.,CAISESTVNQPQHF,TGTGCCATCAGTGAGTCGACGGTCAATCAGCCCCAGCATTTT
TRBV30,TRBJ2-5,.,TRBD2,CAWTKGLAGGQETQYF,TGTGCCTGGACCAAGGGACTAGCGGGGGGGCAAGAGACCCAGTACTTC
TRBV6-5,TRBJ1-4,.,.,CASSRQGGEKLFF,TGTGCCAGCAGTCGACAAGGCGGTGAAAAACTGTTTTTT
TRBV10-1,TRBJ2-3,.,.,CASSKGDGTDTQYF,TGCGCCAGCAGTAAGGGGGACGGCACAGATACGCAGTATTTT
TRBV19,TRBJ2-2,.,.,CASSLEGDGELFF,TGTGCCAGTAGTCTCGAGGGGGACGGGGAGCTGTTTTTT
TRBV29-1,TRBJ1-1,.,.,CSVGESSRTAFF,TGCAGCGTTGGTGAGTCGAGTCGAACAGCTTTCTTT
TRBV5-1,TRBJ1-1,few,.,CASSVSDTEAFF,TGCGCCAGCAGCGTTTCTGACACTGAAGCTTTCTTT
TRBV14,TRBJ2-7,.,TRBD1,CASSGRDRGHEQYF,TGTGCCAGCAGCGGACGGGACAGGGGCCACGAGCAGTACTTC
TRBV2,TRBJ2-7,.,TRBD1,CASRTPGQVPYEQYF,TGTGCCAGCAGGACTCCGGGACAGGTTCCCTACGAGCAGTACTTC
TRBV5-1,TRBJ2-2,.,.,CASSLQGGTGELFF,TGCGCCAGCAGCCTACAGGGGGGGACCGGGGAGCTGTTTTTT
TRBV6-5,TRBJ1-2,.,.,CASSFADGNYGYTF,TGTGCCAGCAGTTTTGCGGACGGGAACTATGGCTACACCTTC
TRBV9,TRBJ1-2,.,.,CASSPRGPTNYGYTF,TGTGCCAGCAGCCCCCGGGGTCCCACTAACTATGGCTACACCTTC
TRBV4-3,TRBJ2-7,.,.,CASSQVGGGGYEQYF,TGCGCCAGCAGCCAAGTGGGAGGGGGCGGGTACGAGCAGTACTTC
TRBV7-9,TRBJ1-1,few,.,CASSSAEGPDTEAFF,TGTGCCAGCAGCTCTGCGGAGGGGCCTGACACTGAAGCTTTCTTT
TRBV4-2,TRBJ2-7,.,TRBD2,CASSQERAGGSNEQYF,TGTGCCAGCAGCCAAGAAAGGGCGGGGGGAAGTAACGAGCAGTACTTC
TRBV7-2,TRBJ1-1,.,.,CASSLALVGSTEAFF,TGTGCCAGCAGCTTAGCGCTCGTGGGGAGTACTGAAGCTTTCTTT
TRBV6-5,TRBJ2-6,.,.,CASRGRVSGANVLTF,TGTGCCAGCAGGGGTAGGGTTTCTGGGGCCAACGTCCTGACTTTC
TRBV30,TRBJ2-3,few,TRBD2,CAWSGLVADTQYF,TGTGCCTGGTCCGGACTAGTGGCAGATACGCAGTATTTT
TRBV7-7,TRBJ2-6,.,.,CASSLSSVASSGANVLTF,TGTGCCAGCAGCTTAAGTTCGGTTGCCAGCTCTGGGGCCAACGTCCTGACTTTC
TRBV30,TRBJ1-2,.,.,CAWSVERGGGYTF,TGTGCCTGGAGTGTAGAGAGGGGGGGTGGCTACACCTTC
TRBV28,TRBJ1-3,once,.,CASRISGNTIYF,TGTGCCAGCAGGATCTCTGGAAACACCATATATTTT
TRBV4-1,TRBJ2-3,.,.,CASSHRGGRGPDTQYF,TGCGCCAGCAGCCATCGCGGCGGGCGGGGGCCAGATACGCAGTATTTT
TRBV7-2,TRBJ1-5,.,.,CASSLGGQIENQPQHF,TGTGCCAGCAGCTTAGGAGGCCAAATAGAAAATCAGCCCCAGCATTTT
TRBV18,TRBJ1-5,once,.,CASSPYSNQPQHF,TGTGCCAGCTCACCCTATAGCAATCAGCCCCAGCATTTT
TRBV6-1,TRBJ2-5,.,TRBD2,CASSRLAGGQETQYF,TGTGCCAGCAGTAGGCTAGCGGGGGGCCAAGAGACCCAGTACTTC
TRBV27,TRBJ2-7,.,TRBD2,CASSPTGGLFTYEQYF,TGTGCCAGCAGCCCGACGGGGGGACTCTTCACCTACGAGCAGTACTTC